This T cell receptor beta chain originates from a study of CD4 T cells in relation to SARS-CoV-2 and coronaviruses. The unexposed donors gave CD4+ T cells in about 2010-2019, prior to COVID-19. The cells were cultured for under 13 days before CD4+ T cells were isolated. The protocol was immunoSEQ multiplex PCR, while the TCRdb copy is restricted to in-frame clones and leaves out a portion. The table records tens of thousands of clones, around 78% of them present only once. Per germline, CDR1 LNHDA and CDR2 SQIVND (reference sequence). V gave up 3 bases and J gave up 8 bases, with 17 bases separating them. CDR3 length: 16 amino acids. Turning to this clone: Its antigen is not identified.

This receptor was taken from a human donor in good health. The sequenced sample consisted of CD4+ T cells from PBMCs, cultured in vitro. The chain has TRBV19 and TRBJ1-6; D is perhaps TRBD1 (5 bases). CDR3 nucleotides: TGTGCCAGTAGTATCATGAGTCATGGGGCTGATTCACCCCTCCACTTT. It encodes CASSIMSHGADSPLHF.